This record covers a single T cell receptor (beta chain). Its antigen remains unknown. This entry belongs to a study of Ad26.COV2.S vaccination and SARS-CoV-2 variants. Across the study: The study gave Ad26.COV2.S intramuscularly, once or twice 56 days apart. Whole-study findings and limits: Placebo recipients had lower spike-specific TCR breadth than vaccine recipients. In TCR breadth and depth analyses, total T cell responses may have been underestimated.

The length of the CDR3 is 14 residues. Trimming shortened V by 1 base and J by 8 bases, and 15 bases separated the two germline ends. Germline CDR1 reads SGHTS; CDR2 reads YDEGEE. Treatment: some 20 received Ad26.COV2.S at low or high dose, single or two shots; about 5 received placebo; per-sample allocation not given. Repertoires come from day 63 after the first vaccine or placebo injection. A Boston donor was an adult aged 18-55 years. Clones were read by immunoSEQ multiplex PCR, and TCRdb kept only the in-frame ones, dropping some. This table has approximately 460,000 clones, 70% to 90% appearing once.

The J gene is TRBJ1-2, the V gene TRBV5-8; D is perhaps TRBD1 (5 bases). The receptor comes from a person aged 18-60 years who received the Ad26.COV2.S COVID-19 vaccine or a placebo. The sequences come from peripheral blood, collected in a trial of Ad26.COV2.S vaccine versus placebo. CDR3 DNA sequence: TGTGCCAGCAGCTTGCCGGGCAGGGACGGAGGCTACACCTTC. As protein: CASSLPGRDGGYTF.